The clone carrying this T cell receptor beta chain was counted at least ten times. Its matching antigen is unknown. The source of the sample is a study of identical twins. TCRdb re-called the 5' RACE reads with MiXCR, one entry per CDR3 protein. The repertoire holds some 590,000 distinct CDR3 sequences, 9.6% seen once, with 2.5% to 3.5% in the top ten. V shed 0 bases and J shed 4 bases, with 14 bases lying between them. The germline V gene encodes CDR1 SGHRS and CDR2 YFSETQ. There are 16 residues in the CDR3. General study points: The analysis was cross-sectional rather than longitudinal within donors. Cord blood's abundant beta clonotypes had fewer insertions, unlike memory repertoires.

The same sample was also used in a study of yellow fever vaccine responses in identical twins. From that second work: Twins reportedly showed a vaccine T cell response that seemed partly convergent and partly personalized.

The rearrangement links TRBV5-1 to TRBJ2-1; D is uncertain. The material sequenced was PBMCs. The TCR originated in a woman in her late teens or twenties in good health. The CDR3 reads CASSLVSQPTYNEQFF. DNA of the CDR3: TGCGCCAGCAGCTTGGTCTCACAGCCAACGTACAATGAGCAGTTCTTC.